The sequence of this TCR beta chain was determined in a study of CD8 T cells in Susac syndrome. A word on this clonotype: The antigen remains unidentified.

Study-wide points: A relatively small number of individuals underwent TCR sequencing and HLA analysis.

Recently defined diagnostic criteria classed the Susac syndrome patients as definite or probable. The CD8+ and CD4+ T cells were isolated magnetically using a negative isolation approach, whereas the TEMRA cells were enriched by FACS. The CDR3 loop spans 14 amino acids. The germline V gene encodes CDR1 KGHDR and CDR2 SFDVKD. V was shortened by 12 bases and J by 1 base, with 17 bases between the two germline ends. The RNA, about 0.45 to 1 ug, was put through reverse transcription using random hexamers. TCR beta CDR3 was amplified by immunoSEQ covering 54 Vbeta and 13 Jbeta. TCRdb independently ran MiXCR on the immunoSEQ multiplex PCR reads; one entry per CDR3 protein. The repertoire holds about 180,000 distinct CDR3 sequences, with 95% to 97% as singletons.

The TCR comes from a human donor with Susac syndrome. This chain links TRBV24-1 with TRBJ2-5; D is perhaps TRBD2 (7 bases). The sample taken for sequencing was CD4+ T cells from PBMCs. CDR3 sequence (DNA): TGTGCCGGAAAGGGGGGGCGATCCCAAGAGACCCAGTACTTC. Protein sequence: CAGKGGRSQETQYF.